This T cell receptor (beta chain) was captured by sequencing in a study of technical replicates of blood from a handful of donors. TCRdb's copy holds only in-frame clones and misses some; the assay was immunoSEQ multiplex PCR. This table has about 53,000 clones, just over 85% appearing once. The CDR3 has 15 amino acids. Germline CDR1 MNHEY, CDR2 SMNVEV (reference sequence). The V gene end was trimmed by 6 bases and the J gene end by 0 bases; junction bases not matched to a gene: 4. Specimen: PBMCs. The TCR was taken from a human donor in good health. Some clones in this sample may be carry-over from other donors' samples. The chain joins TRBV27 to TRBJ1-5; 8 nucleotides match TRBD1. CDR3 nucleotide sequence: TGTGCCAGCAGGCGGACAGGGACTAGCAATCAGCCCCAGCATTTT. Amino acid sequence: CASRRTGTSNQPQHF.